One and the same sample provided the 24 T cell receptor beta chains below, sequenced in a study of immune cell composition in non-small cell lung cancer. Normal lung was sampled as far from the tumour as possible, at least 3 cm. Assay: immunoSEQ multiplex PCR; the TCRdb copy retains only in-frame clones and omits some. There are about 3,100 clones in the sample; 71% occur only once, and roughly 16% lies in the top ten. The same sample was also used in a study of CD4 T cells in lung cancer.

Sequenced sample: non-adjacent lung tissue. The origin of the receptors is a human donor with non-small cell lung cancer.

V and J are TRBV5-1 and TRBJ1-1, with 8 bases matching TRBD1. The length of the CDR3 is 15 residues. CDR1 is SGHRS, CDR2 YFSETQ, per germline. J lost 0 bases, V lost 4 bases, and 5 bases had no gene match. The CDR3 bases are TGCGCCAGCAGCCATCCGGACAGGGTGAACACTGAAGCTTTCTTT. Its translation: CASSHPDRVNTEAFF.

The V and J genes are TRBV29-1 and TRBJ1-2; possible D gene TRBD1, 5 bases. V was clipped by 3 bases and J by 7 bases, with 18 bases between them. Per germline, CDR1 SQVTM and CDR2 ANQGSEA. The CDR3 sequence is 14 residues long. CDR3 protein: CSVDGASLVPGYTF. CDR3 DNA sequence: TGCAGCGTTGATGGGGCCTCCTTGGTACCTGGCTACACCTTC.

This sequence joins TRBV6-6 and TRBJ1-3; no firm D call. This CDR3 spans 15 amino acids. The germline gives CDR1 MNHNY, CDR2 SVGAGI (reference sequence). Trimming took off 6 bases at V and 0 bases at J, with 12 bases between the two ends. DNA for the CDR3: TGTGCCAGCAGGTATTCGGAGAGCTCTGGAAACACCATATATTTT. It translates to CASRYSESSGNTIYF.

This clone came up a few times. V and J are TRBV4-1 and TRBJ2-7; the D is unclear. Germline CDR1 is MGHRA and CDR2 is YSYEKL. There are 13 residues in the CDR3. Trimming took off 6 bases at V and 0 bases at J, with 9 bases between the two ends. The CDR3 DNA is TGCGCCAGCAGAGACATCCTCTCCTACGAGCAGTACTTC. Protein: CASRDILSYEQYF.

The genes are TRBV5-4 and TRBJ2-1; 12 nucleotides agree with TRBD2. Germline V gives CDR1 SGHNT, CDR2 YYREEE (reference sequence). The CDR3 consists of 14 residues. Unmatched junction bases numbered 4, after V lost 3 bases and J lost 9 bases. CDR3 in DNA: TGTGCCAGCAGCTCCGGGACTAGCGGGCGTGAGCAGTTCTTC. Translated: CASSSGTSGREQFF. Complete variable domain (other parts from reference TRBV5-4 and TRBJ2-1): ETGVTQSPTHLIKTRGQQVTLRCSSQSGHNTVSWYQQALGQGPQFIFQYYREEENGRGNFPPRFSGLQFPNYSSELNVNALELDDSALYLCASSSGTSGREQFFGPGTRLTVL.

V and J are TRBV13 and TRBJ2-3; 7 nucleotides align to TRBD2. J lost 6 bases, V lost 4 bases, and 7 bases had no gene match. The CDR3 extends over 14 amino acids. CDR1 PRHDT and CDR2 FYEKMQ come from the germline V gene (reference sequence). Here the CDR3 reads CASSWWVREDTQYF. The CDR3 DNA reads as TGTGCCAGCAGCTGGTGGGTGCGGGAGGATACGCAGTATTTT.

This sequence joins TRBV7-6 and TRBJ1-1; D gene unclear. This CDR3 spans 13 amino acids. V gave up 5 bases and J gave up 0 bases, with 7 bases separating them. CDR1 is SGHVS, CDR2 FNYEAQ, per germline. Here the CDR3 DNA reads TGTGCCAGCAGCGCCGACTTGAACACTGAAGCTTTCTTT. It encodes CASSADLNTEAFF.

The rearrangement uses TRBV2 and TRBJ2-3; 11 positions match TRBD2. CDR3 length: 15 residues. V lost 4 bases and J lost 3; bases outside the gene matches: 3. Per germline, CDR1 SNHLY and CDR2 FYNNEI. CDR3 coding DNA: TGTGCCAGCAGTGGGGGACTAGCGGCAACAGATACGCAGTATTTT. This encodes CASSGGLAATDTQYF.

CDR3 in amino acids: CSVESQKQNTEAFF. In DNA, the CDR3 is TGCAGCGTTGAAAGTCAGAAACAGAACACTGAAGCTTTCTTT. The rearrangement uses TRBV29-1 and TRBJ1-1, with D unclear. Germline V lookup: CDR1 SQVTM, CDR2 ANQGSEA. The CDR3 contains 14 residues. V lost 2 bases and J lost 1, with 11 bases in between.

The CDR3 protein is CASSSGQEGIFWEQYF. CDR3 DNA sequence: TGTGCCAGCAGCTCCGGACAGGAGGGTATTTTTTGGGAGCAGTACTTC. This chain joins TRBV7-9 and TRBJ2-5, with D perhaps TRBD1 (7 bases). The CDR3 sequence is 16 residues long. Germline CDR1 reads SEHNR; CDR2 reads FQNEAQ (reference sequence). V was shortened by 4 bases and J by 11 bases, with 26 bases between the two germline ends.

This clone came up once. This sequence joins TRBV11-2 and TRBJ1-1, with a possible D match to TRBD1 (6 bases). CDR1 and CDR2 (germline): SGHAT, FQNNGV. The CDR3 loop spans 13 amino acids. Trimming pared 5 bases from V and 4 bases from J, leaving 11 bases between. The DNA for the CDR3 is TGTGCCAGCAGCCCTTACAGGGCCACTGAAGCTTTCTTT. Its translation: CASSPYRATEAFF.

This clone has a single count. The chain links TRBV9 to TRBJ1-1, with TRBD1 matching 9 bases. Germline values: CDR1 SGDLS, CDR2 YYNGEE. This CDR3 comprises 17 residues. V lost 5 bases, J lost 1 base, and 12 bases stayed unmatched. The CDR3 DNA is TGTGCCAGCAGTCAGACAGGGGGTCTTTATAGGAACACTGAAGCTTTCTTT. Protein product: CASSQTGGLYRNTEAFF.

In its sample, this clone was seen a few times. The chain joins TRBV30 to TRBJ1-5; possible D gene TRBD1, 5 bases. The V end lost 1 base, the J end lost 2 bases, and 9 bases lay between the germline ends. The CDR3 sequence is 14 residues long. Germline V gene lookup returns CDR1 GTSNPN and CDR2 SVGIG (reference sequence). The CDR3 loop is CAWSGQNRNQPQHF. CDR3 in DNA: TGTGCCTGGAGTGGACAGAATCGCAATCAGCCCCAGCATTTT.

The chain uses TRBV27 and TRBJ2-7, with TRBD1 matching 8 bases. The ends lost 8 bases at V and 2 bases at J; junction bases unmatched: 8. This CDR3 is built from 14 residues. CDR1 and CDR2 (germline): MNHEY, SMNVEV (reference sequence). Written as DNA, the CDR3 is TGTGCCAGCGCCCGGACAGGGTGGACCTACGAGCAGTACGTC. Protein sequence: CASARTGWTYEQYV.

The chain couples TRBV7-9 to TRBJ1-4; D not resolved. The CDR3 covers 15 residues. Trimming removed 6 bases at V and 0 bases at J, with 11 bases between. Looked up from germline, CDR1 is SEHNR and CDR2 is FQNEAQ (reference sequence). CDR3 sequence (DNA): TGTGCCAGCAGTCCCCTCGGGGCAACTAATGAAAAACTGTTTTTT. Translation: CASSPLGATNEKLFF. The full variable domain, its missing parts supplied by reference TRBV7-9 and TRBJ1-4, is DTGVSQNPRHKITKRGQNVTFRCDPISEHNRLYWYRQTLGQGPEFLTYFQNEAQLEKSRLLSDRFSAERPKGSFSTLEIQRTEQGDSAMYLCASSPLGATNEKLFFGSGTQLSVL.

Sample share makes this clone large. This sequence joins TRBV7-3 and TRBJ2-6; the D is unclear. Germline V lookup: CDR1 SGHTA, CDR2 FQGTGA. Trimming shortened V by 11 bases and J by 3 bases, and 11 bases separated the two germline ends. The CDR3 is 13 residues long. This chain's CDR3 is CASSVGGANVLTF. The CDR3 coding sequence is TGTGCCTCATCGGTTGGTGGGGCCAACGTCCTGACTTTC.

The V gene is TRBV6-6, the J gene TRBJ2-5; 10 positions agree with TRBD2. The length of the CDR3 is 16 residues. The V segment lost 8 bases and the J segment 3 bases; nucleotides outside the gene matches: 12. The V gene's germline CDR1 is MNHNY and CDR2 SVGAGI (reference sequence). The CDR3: CASSQGASGSEETQYF. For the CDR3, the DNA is TGTGCCAGCTCCCAGGGGGCTAGCGGGAGCGAAGAGACCCAGTACTTC.

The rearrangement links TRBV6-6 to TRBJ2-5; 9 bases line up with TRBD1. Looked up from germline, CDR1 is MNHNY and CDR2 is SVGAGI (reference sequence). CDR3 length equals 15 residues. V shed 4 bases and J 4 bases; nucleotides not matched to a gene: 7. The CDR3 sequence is CASSSSGTGLETQYF. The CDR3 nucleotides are TGTGCCAGCAGTTCCTCCGGGACAGGGCTAGAGACCCAGTACTTC.

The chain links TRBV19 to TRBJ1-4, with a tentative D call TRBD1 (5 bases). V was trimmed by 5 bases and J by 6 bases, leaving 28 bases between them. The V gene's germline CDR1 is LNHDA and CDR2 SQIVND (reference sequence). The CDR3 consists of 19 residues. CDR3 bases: TGTGCCAGTAGTCCCCGTGTCGGACACGCGACGAGGTCGGATGAAAAACTGTTTTTT. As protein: CASSPRVGHATRSDEKLFF.

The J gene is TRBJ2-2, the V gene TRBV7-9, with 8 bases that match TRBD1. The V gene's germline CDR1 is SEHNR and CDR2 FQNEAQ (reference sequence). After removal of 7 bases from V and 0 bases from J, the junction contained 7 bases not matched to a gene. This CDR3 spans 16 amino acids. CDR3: CASTGQGNANTGELFF. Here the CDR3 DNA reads TGTGCCAGCACCGGACAGGGCAACGCGAACACCGGGGAGCTGTTTTTT.

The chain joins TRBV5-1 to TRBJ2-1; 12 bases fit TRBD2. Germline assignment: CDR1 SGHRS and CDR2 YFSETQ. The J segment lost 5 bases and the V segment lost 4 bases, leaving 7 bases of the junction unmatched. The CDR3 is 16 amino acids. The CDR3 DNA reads TGCGCCAGCAGCCCAGACGGACTAGCGGGAAACAATGAGCAGTTCTTC. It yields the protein CASSPDGLAGNNEQFF.

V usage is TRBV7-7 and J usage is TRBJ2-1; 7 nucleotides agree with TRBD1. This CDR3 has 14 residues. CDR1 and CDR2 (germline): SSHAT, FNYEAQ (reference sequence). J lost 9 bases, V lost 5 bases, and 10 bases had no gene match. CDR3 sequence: CASSTQQGSGEQFF. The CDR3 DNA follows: TGTGCCAGCAGCACACAACAGGGGAGCGGTGAGCAGTTCTTC.

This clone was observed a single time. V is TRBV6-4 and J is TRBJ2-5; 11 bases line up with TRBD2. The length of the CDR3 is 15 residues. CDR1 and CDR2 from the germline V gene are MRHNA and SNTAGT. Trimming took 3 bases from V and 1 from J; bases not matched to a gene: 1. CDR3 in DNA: TGTGCCAGCAGTGAGCTAGCGGGAGGCCAAGAGACCCAGTACTTC. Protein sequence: CASSELAGGQETQYF.

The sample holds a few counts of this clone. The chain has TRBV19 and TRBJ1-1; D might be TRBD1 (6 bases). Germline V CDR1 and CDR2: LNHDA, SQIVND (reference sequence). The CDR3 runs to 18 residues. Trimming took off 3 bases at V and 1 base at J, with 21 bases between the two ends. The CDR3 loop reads CASSIVQGAESRNTEAFF. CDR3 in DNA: TGTGCCAGTAGTATTGTACAGGGAGCGGAATCTCGGAACACTGAAGCTTTCTTT.